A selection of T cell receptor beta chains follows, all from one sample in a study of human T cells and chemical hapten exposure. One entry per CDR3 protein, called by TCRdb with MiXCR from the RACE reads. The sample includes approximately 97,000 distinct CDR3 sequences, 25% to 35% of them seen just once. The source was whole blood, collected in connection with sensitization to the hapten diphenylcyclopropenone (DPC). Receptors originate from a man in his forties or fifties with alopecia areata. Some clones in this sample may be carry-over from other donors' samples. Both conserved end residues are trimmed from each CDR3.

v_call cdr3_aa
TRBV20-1 SAMSSGRRRGNEQF
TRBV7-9 ASSLHGSNQPQH
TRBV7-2 ASSPQDLNNEQF
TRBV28 ASSYSWTASNQPQH
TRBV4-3 ASSQDRASGRGADTQY
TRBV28 ASRWSAGEQY
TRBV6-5 ASSTPGPKGSPLH
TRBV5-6 ASSLGSSSYNEQF
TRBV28 ASRKTGTGANVLT
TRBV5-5 ASSRGTSGSGETQY
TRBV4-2 ASSQTDLAGLDTQY
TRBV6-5 ASRRSPGLDSGNTIY
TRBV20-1 SARVVNEQF